This T cell receptor beta chain was identified during a study of cytotoxic CD8 clonotypes in ibrutinib-treated CLL. About the research overall: Once treatment had gone on for a median of around eleven months, range 6 to 36, response samples were drawn. Broader study findings: Sustained-remission and progressing patients had different sampling times.

CDR3 size: 14 residues. CDR1 MNHEY and CDR2 SVGAGI come from the germline V gene. Trimming took 0 bases from V and 13 from J, leaving 13 bases between them. Frozen PBMC stocks contributed around 1.9 micrograms of genomic DNA to the TCR beta libraries. A remark on this clone: Its antigen is undetermined.

Some clones are missing from TCRdb's copy, which holds only in-frame ones; the method was immunoSEQ multiplex PCR. The repertoire has tens of thousands of clones, roughly 50% of them found once; the top ten carry approximately 20%. The material sequenced was PBMCs, taken after 24 months of ibrutinib treatment. The chain carries TRBV6-5 and TRBJ1-6; a weak D match, TRBD1 (5 bases). This clonotype originated in a human donor with chronic lymphocytic leukemia. CDR3 sequence (DNA): TGTGCCAGCAGTTACTCGGGGGTACGGGGGCCCCTCCACTTT. Translation: CASSYSGVRGPLHF.